The 21 T cell receptor beta chains below were found in one sample sequenced in a study of T-cell reconstitution after alpha-beta-depleted transplantation in children. Unique molecular identifiers tagged the TCRbeta library. TCRdb passed the PCR reads through MiXCR, listing each CDR3 protein once. The table lists roughly 200,000 distinct CDR3 sequences, approximately 11% of them singletons. This specimen consisted of PBMCs, obtained before TCRalphabeta/CD19-depleted stem cell transplant. These receptors all come from a child less than two years old with acute myeloid leukemia, due to receive a stem cell transplant.

This clonotype was seen ten or more times. J is TRBJ2-1 and V is TRBV4-3; possibly TRBD1 or TRBD2 for D (5 bases each). The CDR3 extends over 14 amino acids. V lost 3 bases and J 5 bases, leaving 11 bases between the germline ends. CDR1 and CDR2 (germline): LGHNA, YSLEER. In nucleotides, the CDR3 is TGCGCCAGCAGCCACGTGTGGGACCACAATGAGCAGTTCTTC. It is translated as CASSHVWDHNEQFF.

Ten or more counts support this clonotype. The V call is TRBV20-1, the J call TRBJ2-5; 8 bases map to TRBD2. With V trimmed by 6 bases and J by 4 bases, 4 bases remained unmatched. The length of the CDR3 is 12 residues. Germline CDR1 DFQATT, CDR2 SNEGSKA (reference sequence). The CDR3 is CSAVAGLETQYF. DNA for the CDR3: TGCAGTGCGGTAGCGGGACTAGAGACCCAGTACTTC.

The table lists this clonotype with many counts. The gene calls are TRBV7-9 and TRBJ2-7; possible D gene TRBD2, 5 bases. Trimming took off 4 bases at V and 2 bases at J, with 15 bases between the two ends. Germline V gene lookup returns CDR1 SEHNR and CDR2 FQNEAQ (reference sequence). This CDR3 spans 15 amino acids. The CDR3 here is CASSYGVESPYEQYF. In DNA form, the CDR3 reads TGTGCCAGCAGCTACGGGGTAGAAAGCCCCTACGAGCAGTACTTC.

The chain uses TRBV5-1 and TRBJ2-3; D not resolved. The CDR3 has 15 residues. Germline values: CDR1 SGHRS, CDR2 YFSETQ. Trimming cost V 1 base and J 4 bases, with 13 bases left between them. Written as DNA, the CDR3 is TGCGCCAGCAGCTTGTTAATGGGATCCGCAGATACGCAGTATTTT. Translated: CASSLLMGSADTQYF.

The sample holds a few counts of this clonotype. V is TRBV15 and J is TRBJ1-5; D remains unclear. Germline V gene sequence: CDR1 LNHNV, CDR2 YYDKDF (reference sequence). The CDR3 extends over 15 amino acids. V lost 5 bases and J 2 bases, leaving 13 bases between the germline ends. This CDR3 reads CATSGKRVRNQPQHF. CDR3 bases: TGTGCCACCAGCGGAAAGAGGGTACGCAATCAGCCCCAGCATTTT.

The chain employs TRBV7-9 and TRBJ2-2; weak D call: TRBD2 (5 bases). The CDR3 length is 14 residues. Deletions cut 3 bases from V and 9 bases from J, with 14 bases between. From germline, CDR1 is SEHNR and CDR2 FQNEAQ (reference sequence). Written as DNA, the CDR3 is TGTGCCAGCAGCTTTAGCGCGCCCATTTGGGAGCTGTTTTTT. Its translation: CASSFSAPIWELFF.

This clonotype showed up many times. The chain is built from TRBV20-1 and TRBJ1-3, with D unresolved. Trimming removed 4 bases from V and 0 bases from J, with 10 bases in between. The germline CDR1 and CDR2 sequences are DFQATT and SNEGSKA (reference sequence). The CDR3 sequence is 14 residues long. This CDR3 is CSAITPSSGNTIYF. CDR3 DNA: TGCAGTGCTATAACCCCGTCCTCTGGAAACACCATATATTTT.

This clonotype showed up just a few times. The CDR3 is CSAFGGGGGDEQFF. The DNA of the CDR3 is TGCAGCGCCTTCGGAGGGGGAGGAGGCGATGAGCAGTTCTTC. V is TRBV29-1 and J is TRBJ2-1; TRBD1 or TRBD2 may be the D gene (6 bases each). The V and J ends lost 7 bases and 8 bases respectively, with 21 bases between them. The CDR3 spans 14 residues. Per germline, CDR1 SQVTM and CDR2 ANQGSEA.

In its sample, this clonotype was seen many times. V and J are TRBV5-1 and TRBJ2-1; D could derive from TRBD1 or TRBD2 (6 bases each). Between the trimmed V and J ends, which lost 0 bases and 2 bases, there was a span of 9 bases. From germline, CDR1 is SGHRS and CDR2 YFSETQ. The CDR3 is 15 residues long. The CDR3 sequence is CASSLEGGTYNEQFF. CDR3 DNA sequence: TGCGCCAGCAGCTTGGAGGGGGGAACCTACAATGAGCAGTTCTTC.

There are a few counts of this clonotype. The genes are TRBV7-9 and TRBJ1-1, with D uncertain. The CDR3 is made up of 14 amino acids. The V end lost 5 bases, the J end lost 7 bases, and 17 bases lay between the germline ends. Germline V gene lookup returns CDR1 SEHNR and CDR2 FQNEAQ (reference sequence). The CDR3 DNA is TGTGCCAGCAGCCTTAGCGGTTTGGCAGTTGAAGCTTTCTTT. Translating gives CASSLSGLAVEAFF.

This clonotype has a count of ten or more. V is TRBV5-1 and J is TRBJ2-5, with 8 bases matching TRBD1. J gave up 5 bases and V 4 bases, and 7 bases lay outside the gene matches. This CDR3 is built from 14 residues. CDR1 and CDR2 (germline): SGHRS, YFSETQ. The CDR3 nucleotides read TGCGCCAGCAGCCCCGGGACAGGCGGGGAGACCCAGTACTTC. It encodes CASSPGTGGETQYF. Based on the CDR3 plus reference TRBV5-1 and TRBJ2-5, the full variable domain is KAGVTQTPRYLIKTRGQQVTLSCSPISGHRSVSWYQQTPGQGLQFLFEYFSETQRNKGNFPGRFSGRQFSNSRSEMNVSTLELGDSALYLCASSPGTGGETQYFGPGTRLLVL.

V gene TRBV7-3 combines with J gene TRBJ2-1; D may correspond to TRBD1 or TRBD2 (5 bases each). Germline V gene lookup returns CDR1 SGHTA and CDR2 FQGTGA. The CDR3 runs to 16 residues. Between the trimmed V and J ends, which lost 5 bases and 0 bases, there was a span of 14 bases. CDR3 nucleotides: TGTGCCAGCAGCCCGAGAGGGGTTAACTCCTACAATGAGCAGTTCTTC. This translates into CASSPRGVNSYNEQFF.

In its sample, this clonotype was seen many times. The chain couples TRBV18 to TRBJ2-1, with unresolved D. This CDR3 is 14 amino acids long. Germline V gene data show CDR1 as KGHSH and CDR2 as LQKENI. V lost 3 bases and J 6 bases, leaving 12 bases between the germline ends. The CDR3 DNA is TGTGCCAGCTCACCGCCCCAAGTCCTCAATGAGCAGTTCTTC. It translates to CASSPPQVLNEQFF.

This clonotype occurred many times. The chain joins TRBV11-2 to TRBJ2-1; 8 bases align to TRBD2. CDR3 size: 17 residues. Trimming at V came to 1 base and at J to 0 bases, leaving 5 bases not matched to a gene. Germline CDR1 is SGHAT and CDR2 is FQNNGV. CDR3 sequence reads: CASSLGLAGPSYNEQFF. CDR3 nucleotides: TGTGCCAGCAGCTTAGGGTTAGCGGGACCCTCCTACAATGAGCAGTTCTTC.

This clonotype was seen a few times. The chain recombines TRBV28 with TRBJ1-5, with TRBD1 matching 11 bases. The CDR3 has 15 residues. Trimming at V came to 7 bases and at J to 4 bases, leaving 6 bases not matched to a gene. Germline CDR1 MDHEN, CDR2 SYDVKM. The DNA of the CDR3 is TGTGCCAGCACCCGGACAGGGGGCAGGAATCAGCCCCAGCATTTT. Translating gives CASTRTGGRNQPQHF.

This clonotype was recorded many times. V is TRBV6-6 and J is TRBJ2-1, with D perhaps assigned TRBD1 or TRBD2 (5 bases each). CDR1 is MNHNY, CDR2 SVGAGI, per germline (reference sequence). The CDR3 is made up of 12 amino acids. Trimming left V 5 bases short and J 8 bases short, with 10 bases between. The CDR3 DNA reads TGTGCCAGCAGTCGGGACGTCGATGAGCAGTTCTTC. This encodes CASSRDVDEQFF.

This clonotype was seen at least ten times. The chain employs TRBV6-1 and TRBJ1-4; D is perhaps TRBD1 (5 bases). The CDR3 is 15 amino acids. The V end lost 4 bases, the J end lost 8 bases, and 17 bases lay between the germline ends. Germline CDR1 reads MNHNS; CDR2 reads SASEGT. The CDR3 sequence: CASSGRDVVVEKLFF. CDR3 sequence (DNA): TGTGCCAGCAGTGGTCGGGACGTTGTTGTCGAAAAACTGTTTTTT.

In its sample, this clonotype was seen many times. A read error may produce the germline difference seen at one junction end. V and J are TRBV3-1 and TRBJ2-3; 12 positions agree with TRBD2. The CDR3 extends over 16 amino acids. The germline V gene has CDR1 LGHDT and CDR2 YNNKEL (reference sequence). CDR3 sequence: CASSQERTSGTDMQYF. The DNA for the CDR3 is TGTGCCAGCAGCCAAGAAAGGACTAGCGGGACTGATATGCAGTATTTT.

This clonotype came up many times. This chain links TRBV6-5 with TRBJ1-1, with 9 nucleotides matching TRBD1. J gave up 4 bases and V 7 bases, and 4 bases lay outside the gene matches. This CDR3 is built from 13 residues. Germline CDR1 and CDR2: MNHEY and SVGAGI. The CDR3 DNA reads as TGTGCCAGCACTATGACAGGGGGCACTGAAGCTTTCTTT. This translates into CASTMTGGTEAFF.

This clonotype was picked up many times. The chain links TRBV5-1 to TRBJ1-1; D not resolved. The CDR3 has 16 residues. From germline, CDR1 is SGHRS and CDR2 YFSETQ. Deletions cut 0 bases from V and 2 bases from J, with 14 bases between. The CDR3 DNA reads TGCGCCAGCAGCTTGGCCCCAGTCCAGGCTAACACTGAAGCTTTCTTT. Protein sequence: CASSLAPVQANTEAFF.

The genes are TRBV19 and TRBJ2-1, with 10 nucleotides matching TRBD2. V trimming: 5 bases; J trimming: 4 bases; junction bases outside the gene matches: 8. CDR3 size: 16 residues. CDR1 LNHDA and CDR2 SQIVND come from the germline V gene (reference sequence). This CDR3 is CASSLLAGANYNEQFF. CDR3 DNA sequence: TGTGCCAGTAGTCTCCTAGCGGGAGCAAATTACAATGAGCAGTTCTTC.